This T cell receptor (beta chain) was documented in a study of blood T cell repertoires in COVID-19. Assay: immunoSEQ multiplex PCR; the TCRdb copy retains only in-frame clones and omits some. The table records about 160,000 clones, around four fifths of them present only once. The V end was cut by 3 bases, the J end by 8 bases, with 16 bases between. The CDR3 length is 15 residues. Germline loops: CDR1 MGHRA, CDR2 YSYEKL. The sequencing input was PBMCs or T cells enriched from blood (not recorded which). The J gene is TRBJ1-4, the V gene TRBV4-1, with D hard to call. The receptor's source is a woman in her forties or fifties who had recovered from COVID-19. CDR3 in amino acids: CASSHLPGAGEKLFF. The CDR3 nucleotides read TGCGCCAGCAGCCACCTGCCCGGAGCGGGCGAAAAACTGTTTTTT.